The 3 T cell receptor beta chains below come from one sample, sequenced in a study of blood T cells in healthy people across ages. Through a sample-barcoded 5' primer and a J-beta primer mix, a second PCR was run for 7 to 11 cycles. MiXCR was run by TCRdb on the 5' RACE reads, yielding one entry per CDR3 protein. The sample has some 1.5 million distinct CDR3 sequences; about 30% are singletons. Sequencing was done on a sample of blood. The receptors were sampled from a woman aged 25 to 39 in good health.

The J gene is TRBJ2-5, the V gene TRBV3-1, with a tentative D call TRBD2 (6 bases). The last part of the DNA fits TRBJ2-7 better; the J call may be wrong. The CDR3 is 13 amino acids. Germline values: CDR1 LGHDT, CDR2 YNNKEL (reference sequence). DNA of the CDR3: TGTGCCAGCAGCTCTAGTGCGGGGCTCGAGCAGTACTTC. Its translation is CASSSSAGLEQYF.

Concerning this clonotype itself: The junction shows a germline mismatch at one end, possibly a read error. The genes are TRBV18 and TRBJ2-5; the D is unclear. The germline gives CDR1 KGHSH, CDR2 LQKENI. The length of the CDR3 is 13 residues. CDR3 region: CARSPGPWETQYF. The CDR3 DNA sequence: TGTGCCCGCTCACCCGGACCCTGGGAGACCCAGTACTTC. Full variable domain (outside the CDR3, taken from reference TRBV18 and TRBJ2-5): NAGVMQNPRHLVRRRGQEARLRCSPMKGHSHVYWYRQLPEEGLKFMVYLQKENIIDESGMPKERFSAEFPKEGPSILRIQQVVRGDSAAYFCARSPGPWETQYFGPGTRLLVL.

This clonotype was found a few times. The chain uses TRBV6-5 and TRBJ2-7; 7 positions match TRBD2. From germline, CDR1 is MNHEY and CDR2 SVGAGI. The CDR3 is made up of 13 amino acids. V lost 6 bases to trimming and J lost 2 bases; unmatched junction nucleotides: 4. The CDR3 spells CASSRAGTYEQYF. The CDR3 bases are TGTGCCAGCAGCCGAGCGGGAACCTACGAGCAGTACTTC.